The 8 T cell receptor beta chains below come from one sample, sequenced in a study of CD8 T cells in Susac syndrome. With random hexamers, 0.5 to 1 ug RNA was reverse transcribed. Each CDR3 protein gets one entry after TCRdb re-called the immunoSEQ multiplex PCR reads with MiXCR. Of 180,000 or so distinct CDR3 sequences listed, around 94% are singletons. Sequencing was done on a sample of CD4+ T cells from PBMCs. The receptor source for this set is a human donor in good health.

The gene calls are TRBV20-1 and TRBJ1-2; perhaps TRBD1 as D (5 bases). The CDR3 has 13 residues. V gave up 3 bases and J gave up 2 bases, with 10 bases separating them. Germline CDR1 reads DFQATT; CDR2 reads SNEGSKA (reference sequence). The CDR3: CSARFGGNYGYTF. CDR3 in DNA: TGCAGTGCTAGGTTTGGGGGAAACTATGGCTACACCTTC.

The rearrangement joins TRBV4-1 to TRBJ2-7; D is unclear. The CDR3 covers 14 residues. From germline, CDR1 is MGHRA and CDR2 YSYEKL. V was pared by 1 base and J by 6 bases, with 13 bases between. The CDR3: CASSQAVTSGEQYF. CDR3 sequence (DNA): TGCGCCAGCAGCCAAGCCGTGACCTCCGGCGAGCAGTACTTC.

This clonotype was recorded a few times. This CDR3 reads CASSLGGRTDTQYF. For the CDR3, the DNA is TGTGCCAGCAGCTTAGGGGGGAGGACAGATACGCAGTATTTT. The V gene is TRBV7-9, the J gene TRBJ2-3; D perhaps matches TRBD2 (6 bases). V shed 1 base and J shed 3 bases, with 8 bases lying between them. Germline lookup yields CDR1 SEHNR and CDR2 FQNEAQ (reference sequence). The CDR3 runs 14 residues.

This sequence joins TRBV4-3 and TRBJ2-7; D is undetermined. This CDR3 region has 13 residues. Germline lookup yields CDR1 LGHNA and CDR2 YSLEER. With 2 bases removed from V and 3 bases from J, the gap between germline ends came to 8 bases. This CDR3 reads CASSQFVSYEQYF. The CDR3 DNA reads as TGCGCCAGCAGCCAATTCGTGAGCTACGAGCAGTACTTC.

The chain combines TRBV7-2 with TRBJ2-3; 11 nucleotides line up with TRBD2. The CDR3 spans 14 residues. Trimming at V came to 2 bases and at J to 6 bases, leaving 1 base not matched to a gene. Germline CDR1 SGHTA, CDR2 FQGNSA. The DNA of the CDR3 is TGTGCCAGCAGCTTACGGACTAGCGGGGATACGCAGTATTTT. Translated, it gives CASSLRTSGDTQYF.

This sequence joins TRBV15 and TRBJ2-3; D remains unclear. This CDR3 region has 16 residues. Looked up from germline, CDR1 is LNHNV and CDR2 is YYDKDF (reference sequence). V lost 4 bases to trimming and J lost 0 bases, with 14 bases between them. The CDR3: CATSIGRDTSTDTQYF. As DNA, the CDR3 is TGTGCCACCAGCATCGGCCGCGACACTAGCACAGATACGCAGTATTTT.

This clonotype has a single count. This chain joins TRBV28 and TRBJ1-2, with TRBD1 matching 9 bases. This CDR3 contains 15 residues. Trimming removed 5 bases from V and 3 bases from J; junction bases left unmatched: 7. Germline V CDR1 and CDR2: MDHEN, SYDVKM. The CDR3, as DNA: TGTGCCAGCAGTCCTTTTGGGACAGGGTACTATGGCTACACCTTC. Protein sequence: CASSPFGTGYYGYTF.

The J gene is TRBJ1-2, the V gene TRBV15; D gene uncertain. The V end was cut by 5 bases, the J end by 8 bases, with 21 bases between. CDR1 is LNHNV and CDR2 is YYDKDF in the germline V gene (reference sequence). This CDR3 has 15 residues. CDR3 protein: CATSWTLGEVEGYTF. In DNA form, the CDR3 reads TGTGCCACCAGCTGGACCCTCGGGGAGGTAGAAGGCTACACCTTC.